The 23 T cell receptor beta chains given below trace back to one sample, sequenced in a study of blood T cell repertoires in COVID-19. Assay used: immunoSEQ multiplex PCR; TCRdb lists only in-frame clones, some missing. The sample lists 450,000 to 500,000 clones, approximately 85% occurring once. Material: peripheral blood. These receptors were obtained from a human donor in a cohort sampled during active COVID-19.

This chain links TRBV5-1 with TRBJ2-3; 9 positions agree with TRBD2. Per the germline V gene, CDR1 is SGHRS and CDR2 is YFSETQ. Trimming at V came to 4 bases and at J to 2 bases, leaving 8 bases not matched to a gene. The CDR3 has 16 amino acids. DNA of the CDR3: TGCGCCAGCAGCACCCTAGCGGGACGTAACACAGATACGCAGTATTTT. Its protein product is CASSTLAGRNTDTQYF.

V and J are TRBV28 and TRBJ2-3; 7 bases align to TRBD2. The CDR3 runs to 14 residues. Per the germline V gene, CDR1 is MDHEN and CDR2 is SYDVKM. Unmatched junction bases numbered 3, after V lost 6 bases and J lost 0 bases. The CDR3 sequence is CASSLADSTDTQYF. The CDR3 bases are TGTGCCAGCAGCCTAGCGGATAGCACAGATACGCAGTATTTT. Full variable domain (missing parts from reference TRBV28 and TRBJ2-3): DVKVTQSSRYLVKRTGEKVFLECVQDMDHENMFWYRQDPGLGLRLIYFSYDVKMKEKGDIPEGYSVSREKKERFSLILESASTNQTSMYLCASSLADSTDTQYFGPGTRLTVL.

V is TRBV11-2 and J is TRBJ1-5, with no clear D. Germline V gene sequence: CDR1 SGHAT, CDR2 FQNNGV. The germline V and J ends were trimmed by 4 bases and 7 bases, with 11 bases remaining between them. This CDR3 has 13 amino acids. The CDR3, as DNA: TGTGCCAGCAGCTCCTCTTCACGGCAGCCCCAGCATTTT. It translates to CASSSSSRQPQHF.

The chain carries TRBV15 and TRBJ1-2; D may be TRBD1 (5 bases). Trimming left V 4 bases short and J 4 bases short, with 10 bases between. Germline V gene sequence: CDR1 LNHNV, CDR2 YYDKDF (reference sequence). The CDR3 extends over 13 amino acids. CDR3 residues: CATSTAGIYGYTF. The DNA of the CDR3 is TGTGCCACCAGCACGGCAGGGATCTATGGCTACACCTTC.

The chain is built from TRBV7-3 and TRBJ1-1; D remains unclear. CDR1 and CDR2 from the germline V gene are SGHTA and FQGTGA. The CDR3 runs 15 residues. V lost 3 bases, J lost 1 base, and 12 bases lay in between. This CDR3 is CASSLVRAPNTEAFF. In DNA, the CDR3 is TGTGCCAGCAGCTTGGTCCGAGCCCCGAACACTGAAGCTTTCTTT.

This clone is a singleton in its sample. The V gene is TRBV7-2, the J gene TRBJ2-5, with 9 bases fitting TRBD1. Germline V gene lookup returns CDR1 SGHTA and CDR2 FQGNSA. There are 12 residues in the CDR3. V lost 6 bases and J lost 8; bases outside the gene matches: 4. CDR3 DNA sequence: TGTGCCAGCAGATCGGACAGGGGCACCCAGTACTTC. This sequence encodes CASRSDRGTQYF.

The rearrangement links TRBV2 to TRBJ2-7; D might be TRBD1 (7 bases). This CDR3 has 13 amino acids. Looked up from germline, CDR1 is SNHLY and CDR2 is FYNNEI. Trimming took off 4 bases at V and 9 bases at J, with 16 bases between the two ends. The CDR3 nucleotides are TGTGCCAGCAGTGGGACAGGCAGTAGCGGGCAGTACTTC. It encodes CASSGTGSSGQYF. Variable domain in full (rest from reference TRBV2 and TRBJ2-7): EPEVTQTPSHQVTQMGQEVILRCVPISNHLYFYWYRQILGQKVEFLVSFYNNEISEKSEIFDDQFSVERPDGSNFTLKIRSTKLEDSAMYFCASSGTGSSGQYFGPGTRLTVT.

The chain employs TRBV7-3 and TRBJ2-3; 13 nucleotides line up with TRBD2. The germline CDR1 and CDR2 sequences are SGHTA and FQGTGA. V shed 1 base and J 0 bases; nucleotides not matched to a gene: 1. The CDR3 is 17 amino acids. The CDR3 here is CASSLKGLAGSTDTQYF. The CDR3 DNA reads TGTGCCAGCAGCTTAAAGGGACTAGCGGGAAGCACAGATACGCAGTATTTT.

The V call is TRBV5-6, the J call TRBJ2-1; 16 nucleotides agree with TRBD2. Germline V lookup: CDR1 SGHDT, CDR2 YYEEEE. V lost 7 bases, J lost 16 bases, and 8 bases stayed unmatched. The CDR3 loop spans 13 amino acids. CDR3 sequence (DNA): TGTGCCAGCTCACCGGGACTAGCGGGAGGGGACTTCTTC. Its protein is CASSPGLAGGDFF. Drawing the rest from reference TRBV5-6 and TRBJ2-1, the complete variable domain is DAGVTQSPTHLIKTRGQQVTLRCSPKSGHDTVSWYQQALGQGPQFIFQYYEEEERQRGNFPDRFSGHQFPNYSSELNVNALLLGDSALYLCASSPGLAGGDFFGPGTRLTVL.

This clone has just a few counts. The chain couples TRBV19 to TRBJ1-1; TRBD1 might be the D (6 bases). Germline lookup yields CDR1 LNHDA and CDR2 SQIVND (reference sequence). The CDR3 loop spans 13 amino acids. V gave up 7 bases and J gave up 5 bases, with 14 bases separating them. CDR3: CASIGGSGTEAFF. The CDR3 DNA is TGTGCCAGTATTGGGGGCTCGGGTACTGAAGCTTTCTTT.

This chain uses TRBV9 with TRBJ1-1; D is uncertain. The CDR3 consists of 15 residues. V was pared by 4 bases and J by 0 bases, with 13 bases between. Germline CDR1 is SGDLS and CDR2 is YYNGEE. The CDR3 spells CASSPGRGMNTEAFF. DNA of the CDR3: TGTGCCAGCAGCCCCGGTCGGGGAATGAACACTGAAGCTTTCTTT.

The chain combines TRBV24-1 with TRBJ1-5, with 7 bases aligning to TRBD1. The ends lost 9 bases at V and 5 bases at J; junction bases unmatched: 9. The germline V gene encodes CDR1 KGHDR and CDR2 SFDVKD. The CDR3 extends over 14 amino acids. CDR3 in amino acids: CATGQGDVDQPQHF. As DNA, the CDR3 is TGTGCCACCGGGCAGGGGGATGTCGATCAGCCCCAGCATTTT.

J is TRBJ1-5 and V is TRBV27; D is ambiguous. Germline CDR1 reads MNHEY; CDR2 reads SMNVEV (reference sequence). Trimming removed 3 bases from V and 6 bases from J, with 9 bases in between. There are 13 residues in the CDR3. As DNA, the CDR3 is TGTGCCAGCAGTTTGGAAAGCGGTCAGCCCCAGCATTTT. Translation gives CASSLESGQPQHF.

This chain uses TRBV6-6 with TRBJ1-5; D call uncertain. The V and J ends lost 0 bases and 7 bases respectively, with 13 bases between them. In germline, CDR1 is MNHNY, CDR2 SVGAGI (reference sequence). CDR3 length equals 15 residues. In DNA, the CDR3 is TGTGCCAGCAGTTACTCGAGGGAAGGAGGACAGCCCCAGCATTTT. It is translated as CASSYSREGGQPQHF.

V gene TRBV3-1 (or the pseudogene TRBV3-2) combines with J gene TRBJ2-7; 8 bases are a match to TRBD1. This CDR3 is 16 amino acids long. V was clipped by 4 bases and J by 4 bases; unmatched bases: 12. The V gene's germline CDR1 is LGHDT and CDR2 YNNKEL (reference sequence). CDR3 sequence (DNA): TGTGCCAGCAGCCCTTTTACCGGGACAGGAGGTTACGAGCAGTACTTC. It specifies CASSPFTGTGGYEQYF.

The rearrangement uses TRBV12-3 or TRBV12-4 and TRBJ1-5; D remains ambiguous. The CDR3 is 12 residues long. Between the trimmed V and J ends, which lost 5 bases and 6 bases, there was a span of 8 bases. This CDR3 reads CASSPLSQPQHF. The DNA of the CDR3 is TGTGCCAGCAGTCCCCTAAGTCAGCCCCAGCATTTT.

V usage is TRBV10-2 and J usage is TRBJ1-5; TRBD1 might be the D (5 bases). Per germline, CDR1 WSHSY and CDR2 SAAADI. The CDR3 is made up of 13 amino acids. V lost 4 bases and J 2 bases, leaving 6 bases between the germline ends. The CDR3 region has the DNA TGCGCCAGCAGTGGGGGCCGCAATCAGCCCCAGCATTTT. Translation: CASSGGRNQPQHF.

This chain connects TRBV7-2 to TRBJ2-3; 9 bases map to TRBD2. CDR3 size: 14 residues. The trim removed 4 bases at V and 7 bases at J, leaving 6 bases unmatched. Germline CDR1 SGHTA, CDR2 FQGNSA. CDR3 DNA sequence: TGTGCCAGCAGCTCCGCGGGGGGGGTTAATACGCAGTATTTT. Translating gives CASSSAGGVNTQYF.

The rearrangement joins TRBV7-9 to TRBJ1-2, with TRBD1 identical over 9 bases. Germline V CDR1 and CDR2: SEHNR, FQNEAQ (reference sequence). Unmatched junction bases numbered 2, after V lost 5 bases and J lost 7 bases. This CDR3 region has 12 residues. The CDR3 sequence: CASSGTGSGYTF. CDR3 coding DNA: TGTGCCAGCAGCGGGACAGGGTCTGGCTACACCTTC.

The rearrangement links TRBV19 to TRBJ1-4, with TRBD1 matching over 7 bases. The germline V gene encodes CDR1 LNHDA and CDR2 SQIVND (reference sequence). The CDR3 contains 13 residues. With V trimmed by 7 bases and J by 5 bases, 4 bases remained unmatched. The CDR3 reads CASKTGTNEKLFF. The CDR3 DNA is TGTGCCAGTAAGACAGGGACCAATGAAAAACTGTTTTTT. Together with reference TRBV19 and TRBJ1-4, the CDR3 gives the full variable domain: DGGITQSPKYLFRKEGQNVTLSCEQNLNHDAMYWYRQDPGQGLRLIYYSQIVNDFQKGDIAEGYSVSREKKESFPLTVTSAQKNPTAFYLCASKTGTNEKLFFGSGTQLSVL.

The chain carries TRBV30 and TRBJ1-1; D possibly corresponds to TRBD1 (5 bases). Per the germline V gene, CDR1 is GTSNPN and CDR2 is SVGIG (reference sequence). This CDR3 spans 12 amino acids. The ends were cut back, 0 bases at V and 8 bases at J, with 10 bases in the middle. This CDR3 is CAWSVGHPEAFF. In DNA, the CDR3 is TGTGCCTGGAGTGTAGGACACCCGGAAGCTTTCTTT.

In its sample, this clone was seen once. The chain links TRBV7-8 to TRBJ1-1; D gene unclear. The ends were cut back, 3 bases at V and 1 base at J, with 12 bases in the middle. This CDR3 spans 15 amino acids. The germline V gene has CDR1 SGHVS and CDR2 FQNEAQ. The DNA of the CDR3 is TGTGCCAGCAGCTTGAGACTTCTATCGAACACTGAAGCTTTCTTT. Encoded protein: CASSLRLLSNTEAFF. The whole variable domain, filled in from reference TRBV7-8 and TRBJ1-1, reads GAGVSQSPRYKVAKRGQDVALRCDPISGHVSLFWYQQALGQGPEFLTYFQNEAQLDKSGLPSDRFFAERPEGSVSTLKIQRTQQEDSAVYLCASSLRLLSNTEAFFGQGTRLTVV.

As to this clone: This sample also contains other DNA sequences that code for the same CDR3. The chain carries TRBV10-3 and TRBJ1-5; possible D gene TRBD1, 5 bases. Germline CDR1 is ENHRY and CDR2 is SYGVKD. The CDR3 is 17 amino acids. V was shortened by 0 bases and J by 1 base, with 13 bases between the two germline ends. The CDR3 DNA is TGTGCCATCAGTGAGTCGGCGGGAGGGGCGAGCAATCAGCCCCAGCATTTT. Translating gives CAISESAGGASNQPQHF.